This T cell receptor beta chain derives from a study of cytomegalovirus exposure and HLA in healthy donors. The PCR contained 60 Vbeta and 13 Jbeta primers. Sequencing used immunoSEQ multiplex PCR; TCRdb keeps in-frame clones, though not all of them. The repertoire holds about 130,000 clones, 70% to 80% seen once, with less than 4% in the top ten. Remarks on this clone: Its antigen is as yet unknown.

The CDR3 spans 14 residues. Trimming left V 7 bases short and J 2 bases short, with 14 bases between. In germline, CDR1 is MNHEY, CDR2 SVGAGI. Findings and caveats of the study: Analysis was performed later, and it showed HLA-associated TCR beta chains to be more clonally expanded than equally common others.

The sequence came from a man aged 35 to 55 in good health and CMV-seropositive. Sample: PBMCs. This chain joins TRBV6-5 and TRBJ2-5, with a tentative D call TRBD1 (6 bases). CDR3 in DNA: TGTGCCAGCACTCCGACAGGAGCACAAGAGACCCAGTACTTC. Translating it yields CASTPTGAQETQYF.